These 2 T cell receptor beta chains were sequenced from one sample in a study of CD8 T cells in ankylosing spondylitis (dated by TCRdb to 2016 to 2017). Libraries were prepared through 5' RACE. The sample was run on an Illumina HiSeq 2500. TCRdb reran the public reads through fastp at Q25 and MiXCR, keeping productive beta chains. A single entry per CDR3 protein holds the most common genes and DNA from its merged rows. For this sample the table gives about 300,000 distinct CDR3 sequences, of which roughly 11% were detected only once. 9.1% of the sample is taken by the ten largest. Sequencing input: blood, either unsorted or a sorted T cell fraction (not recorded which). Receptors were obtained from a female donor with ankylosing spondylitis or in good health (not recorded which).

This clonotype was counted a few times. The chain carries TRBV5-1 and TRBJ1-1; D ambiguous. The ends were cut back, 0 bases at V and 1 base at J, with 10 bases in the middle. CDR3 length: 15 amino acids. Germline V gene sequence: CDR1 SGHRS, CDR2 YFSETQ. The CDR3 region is CASSLAGVTNTEAFF. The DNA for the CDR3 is TGCGCCAGCAGCTTGGCAGGAGTTACGAACACTGAAGCTTTCTTT. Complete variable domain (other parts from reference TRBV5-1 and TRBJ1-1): KAGVTQTPRYLIKTRGQQVTLSCSPISGHRSVSWYQQTPGQGLQFLFEYFSETQRNKGNFPGRFSGRQFSNSRSEMNVSTLELGDSALYLCASSLAGVTNTEAFFGQGTRLTVV.

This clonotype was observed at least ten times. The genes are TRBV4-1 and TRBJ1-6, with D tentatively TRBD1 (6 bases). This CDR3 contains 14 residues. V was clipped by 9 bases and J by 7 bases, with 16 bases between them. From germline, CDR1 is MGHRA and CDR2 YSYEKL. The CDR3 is CASATGLGNSPLHF. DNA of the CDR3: TGCGCCAGTGCTACAGGGCTCGGGAATTCACCCCTCCACTTT.